A single TCR beta chain is shown here with its context. The J segment lost 0 bases and the V segment lost 0 bases, leaving 6 bases of the junction unmatched. Germline loops: CDR1 KGHSH, CDR2 LQKENI. This CDR3 region has 17 residues. The entry originates in a study of blood T cell repertoires in COVID-19. The wider study: The United States, Italy and Spain were the sources of the acute and convalescent COVID-19 samples. Sample material is recorded as cDNA or gDNA derived from T cells, B-cell-depleted T cells, or PBMCs.

As originally analysed: Reference gene primer amplification gave nucleated cell count estimates. Profiled with immunoSEQ multiplex PCR; TCRdb holds only in-frame clones, not every one. Clone size and V and J calls were adopted from that table, with D and trimming inferred from the DNA. The sample yields 40,000 to 45,000 clones, roughly 90% seen once. Sample: peripheral blood. This chain links TRBV18 with TRBJ2-5; 8 bases are a match to TRBD2. The receptor was derived from a man aged 50 to 59 with active COVID-19. CDR3 loop: CASSPPFGLADQETQYF. CDR3 in DNA: TGTGCCAGCTCACCACCGTTTGGACTAGCTGACCAAGAGACCCAGTACTTC.